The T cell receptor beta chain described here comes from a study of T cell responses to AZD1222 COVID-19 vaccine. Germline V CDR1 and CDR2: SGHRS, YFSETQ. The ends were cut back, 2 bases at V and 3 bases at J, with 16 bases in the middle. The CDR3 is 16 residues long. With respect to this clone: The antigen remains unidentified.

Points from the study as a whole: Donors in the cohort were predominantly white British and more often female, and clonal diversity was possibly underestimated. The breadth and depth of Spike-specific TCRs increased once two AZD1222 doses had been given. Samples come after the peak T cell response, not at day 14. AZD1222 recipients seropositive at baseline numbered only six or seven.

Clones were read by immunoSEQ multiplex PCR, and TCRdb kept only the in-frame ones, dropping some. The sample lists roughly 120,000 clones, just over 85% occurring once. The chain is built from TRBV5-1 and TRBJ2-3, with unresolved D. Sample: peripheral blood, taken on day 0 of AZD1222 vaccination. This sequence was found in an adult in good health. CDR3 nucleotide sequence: TGCGCCAGCAGCTTAGGGCAGGCTTTAACGACAGATACGCAGTATTTT. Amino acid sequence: CASSLGQALTTDTQYF.